This TCR beta chain is drawn from a study of T-cell reconstitution after alpha-beta-depleted transplantation in children (dated by TCRdb to 2015 to 2016). Broadly, across the study: Using TCR repertoire profiling, the study quantitatively followed how T-cell immune reconstitution unfolded in children after TCRalphabeta/CD19-depleted allogeneic hematopoietic cell transplantation.

The CDR3 goes from the cysteine to the phenylalanine over 14 residues. Of the read, only the CDR3 DNA is kept; its 42 bases are in frame from base 1. V is cut by 8 bases and J by 2 bases, and the space between the germline ends is 16 bases. This clonotype was seen at least ten times. Its antigen is currently not known. No base quality information exists; no much larger clone differs at one position. Libraries were built with PCR. Sequencing took place on an Illumina HiSeq 2500. TCR libraries were prepared with molecular barcoding, using unique molecular identifiers to normalize TCRbeta repertoire quantification. The raw public data were reprocessed by TCRdb itself: fastp quality trimming at Q25, MiXCR clonotype calling, in-frame beta chains only. Duplicate CDR3 protein sequences are folded into a single record with the most common DNA and genes. The sample has a few hundred thousand distinct CDR3 sequences on record, roughly an eighth of them singletons. The biggest ten clones account for roughly 5.4% of the sample.

In this chain, TRBV12-3 or TRBV12-4 is recombined with TRBJ2-7; the D call is possibly TRBD1 or TRBD2, each sharing 7 bases. Sequencing used PBMCs from the stem cell graft donor, obtained from the stem cell graft. This clonotype was obtained from a human donor who donated a stem cell graft to a child with combined immunodeficiency. In nucleotides, the sequence is TGTGCCAGCGGGAGACAGGGAGGGACCTACGAGCAGTACTTC. The translation is CASGRQGGTYEQYF.